These 14 T cell receptor beta chains were all obtained from the same sample, sequenced in a study of spatial heterogeneity in lung cancer. The sample's time point: sample taken at primary tumor resection. Whole RNA was taken from tumor, nontumor lung or frozen PBMC; it was then sequenced unsorted. Each CDR3 protein gets one entry after TCRdb re-called the 5' RACE reads with MiXCR. This table holds roughly 10,000 distinct CDR3 sequences, around 6.5% found once. The sequences come from PBMCs, collected at surgery. The receptor source for this set is a male donor with early-stage non-small cell lung cancer.

This clonotype was counted ten times or more. The size of this beta chain means little, since it is a stray read in a library made for alpha chains. The chain carries TRBV6-2 or TRBV6-3 and TRBJ2-1, with a tentative D call TRBD2 (6 bases). Germline V gives CDR1 MNHEY, CDR2 SVGEGT. With 3 bases removed from V and 4 bases from J, the gap between germline ends came to 10 bases. This CDR3 contains 14 residues. This chain's CDR3 is CASSYGGLYNEQFF. DNA for the CDR3: TGTGCCAGCAGTTATGGGGGACTGTACAATGAGCAGTTCTTC.

There are a few counts of this clonotype. This beta chain appears as a stray read in a library generated for alpha chains; its size is not informative. DNA of the CDR3: TGCGCCAGCAGCCCTAGCGGGGGGGCCGTGGATACGCAGTATTTT. Amino acids: CASSPSGGAVDTQYF. The chain joins TRBV5-1 to TRBJ2-3; TRBD2 matches 12 bases. J gave up 6 bases and V 4 bases, and 6 bases lay outside the gene matches. The germline V gene has CDR1 SGHRS and CDR2 YFSETQ. The CDR3 is made up of 15 amino acids.

By frequency in the sample, this clonotype is medium-sized (0.01 to 0.1%). The library was built for alpha chains, so this beta chain is an off-target read and its size means little. The CDR3 spells CSVAGGGRYEQYF. CDR3 sequence (DNA): TGCAGCGTTGCTGGAGGGGGCAGGTACGAGCAGTACTTC. The chain joins TRBV29-1 to TRBJ2-7; possibly TRBD1 for D (7 bases). This CDR3 is built from 13 residues. V was shortened by 4 bases and J by 4 bases, with 14 bases between the two germline ends. In germline, CDR1 is SQVTM, CDR2 ANQGSEA.

This clonotype has a count of ten or more. This beta chain appears as a stray read in a library generated for alpha chains; its size is not informative. V and J are TRBV20-1 and TRBJ1-1, with 7 bases identical to TRBD1. V shed 0 bases and J 1 base; nucleotides not matched to a gene: 8. There are 16 residues in the CDR3. Germline lookup yields CDR1 DFQATT and CDR2 SNEGSKA (reference sequence). CDR3 sequence: CSAREGGTAKNTEAFF. Written as DNA, the CDR3 is TGCAGTGCTAGAGAAGGAGGGACAGCGAAGAACACTGAAGCTTTCTTT.

This clonotype was counted at least ten times. Because this beta chain is a stray read in a library intended to capture alpha chains, its abundance should not be given much weight. This rearrangement joins TRBV24-1 to TRBJ2-2; D remains unclear. V was trimmed by 2 bases and J by 5 bases, leaving 11 bases between them. The CDR3 is 15 residues long. CDR1 is KGHDR, CDR2 SFDVKD, per germline. The CDR3 spells CATSDSGQRTGELFF. In nucleotides, the CDR3 is TGTGCCACCAGTGATTCAGGCCAGAGGACCGGGGAGCTGTTTTTT.

By share, this clonotype ranks as medium-sized. For a library built for alpha chains, this beta chain is a stray read; little rests on its size. The chain employs TRBV28 and TRBJ2-7, with 7 bases identical to TRBD1. The CDR3 has 15 residues. V lost 5 bases and J lost 1; bases outside the gene matches: 8. Germline assignment: CDR1 MDHEN and CDR2 SYDVKM. In DNA, the CDR3 is TGTGCCAGCAGTCCCGGGGACAGTGCTTCCTACGAGCAGTACTTC. Protein product: CASSPGDSASYEQYF.

With regard to this clonotype: This beta chain is a stray sequence in a library constructed for alpha chains; its clone size is not meaningful. V is TRBV5-1 and J is TRBJ1-3; 10 nucleotides align to TRBD1. There are 15 residues in the CDR3. Germline CDR1 and CDR2: SGHRS and YFSETQ. After removal of 2 bases from V and 4 bases from J, the junction contained 3 bases not matched to a gene. The DNA for the CDR3 is TGCGCCAGCAGCTTCGGGACAGGGGAAGGAAACACCATATATTTT. It yields the protein CASSFGTGEGNTIYF. Using reference TRBV5-1 and TRBJ1-3 for the parts outside the CDR3, the full variable domain is KAGVTQTPRYLIKTRGQQVTLSCSPISGHRSVSWYQQTPGQGLQFLFEYFSETQRNKGNFPGRFSGRQFSNSRSEMNVSTLELGDSALYLCASSFGTGEGNTIYFGEGSWLTVV.

At least ten counts were recorded for this clonotype. The library was built for alpha chains, so this beta chain is an off-target read and its size means little. The chain couples TRBV3-1 to TRBJ2-3; a possible D gene is TRBD2 (5 bases). Trimming pared 3 bases from V and 3 bases from J, leaving 13 bases between. CDR3 size: 15 residues. CDR1 is LGHDT, CDR2 YNNKEL, per germline (reference sequence). For the CDR3, the DNA is TGTGCCAGCAGCCATTTCCGGGGTCTAACAGATACGCAGTATTTT. Translating gives CASSHFRGLTDTQYF.

This clonotype was recorded many times. Since it is a stray read in a library aimed at alpha chains, this beta chain has a size that is not meaningful. This chain connects TRBV28 to TRBJ2-4; 9 bases agree with TRBD1. J was trimmed by 0 bases and V by 3 bases; bases with no gene match: 9. This CDR3 comprises 18 residues. Looked up from germline, CDR1 is MDHEN and CDR2 is SYDVKM. The CDR3 coding sequence is TGTGCCAGCAGTTTTTTAACAGGGGGCGCGATAGCCAAAAACATTCAGTACTTC. This gives the protein CASSFLTGGAIAKNIQYF.

This clonotype has ten or more counts. This beta chain appears as a stray read in a library generated for alpha chains; its size is not informative. The V gene is TRBV18, the J gene TRBJ2-5; possible D gene TRBD2, 6 bases. Looked up from germline, CDR1 is KGHSH and CDR2 is LQKENI. V dropped 3 bases and J dropped 1 base, with 9 bases sitting between them. CDR3 length equals 14 residues. This CDR3 is CASSPRDFQETQYF. The CDR3 bases are TGTGCCAGCTCACCCCGGGACTTCCAAGAGACCCAGTACTTC.

This clonotype was detected only a few times. With the library built for alpha chains, this beta chain is off target and its frequency is not meaningful. The rearrangement uses TRBV7-9 and TRBJ2-1; D tentatively reads TRBD1 or TRBD2 (5 bases each). Germline CDR1 and CDR2: SEHNR and FQNEAQ (reference sequence). The CDR3 totals 19 residues. The ends were cut back, 5 bases at V and 0 bases at J, with 23 bases in the middle. The CDR3 coding sequence is TGTGCCAGCAGCCCCCCCGCCCGGGGACCCTCCGGCTCCTACAATGAGCAGTTCTTC. Translating gives CASSPPARGPSGSYNEQFF.

This clonotype was counted many times. Since the library was made to target alpha chains, this beta chain is a stray read and its abundance is not meaningful. V gene TRBV18 combines with J gene TRBJ2-3; TRBD1 aligns across 7 bases. V gave up 6 bases and J gave up 4 bases; unmatched junction bases: 4. From germline, CDR1 is KGHSH and CDR2 LQKENI. There are 13 residues in the CDR3. Here the CDR3 reads CASSPTGADTQYF. In DNA form, the CDR3 reads TGTGCCAGCTCGCCCACAGGGGCAGATACGCAGTATTTT.

This clonotype was seen at least ten times. Within a library made for alpha chains, this beta chain is off target, and its count is uninformative. This chain connects TRBV7-3 to TRBJ2-1; D assignment may be TRBD1 or TRBD2 (5 bases each). Germline CDR1 and CDR2: SGHTA and FQGTGA. CDR3 size: 14 residues. Trimming took off 5 bases at V and 4 bases at J, with 12 bases between the two ends. The CDR3 loop reads CASSPGTSYNEQFF. Written as DNA, the CDR3 is TGTGCCAGCAGCCCTGGGACCTCTTACAATGAGCAGTTCTTC.

This clonotype counts as medium-sized (0.01 to 0.1%). This beta chain turned up in a library designed for alpha chains; as an off-target read, its abundance says little. The chain combines TRBV28 with TRBJ2-5; 10 bases are shared with TRBD2. Germline V gene sequence: CDR1 MDHEN, CDR2 SYDVKM. V lost 2 bases to trimming and J lost 4 bases; unmatched junction nucleotides: 7. The length of the CDR3 is 16 residues. The CDR3 nucleotides are TGTGCCAGCAGTTTAGGGGCTAGCGGGAGAGGAGAGACCCAGTACTTC. Its translation: CASSLGASGRGETQYF.